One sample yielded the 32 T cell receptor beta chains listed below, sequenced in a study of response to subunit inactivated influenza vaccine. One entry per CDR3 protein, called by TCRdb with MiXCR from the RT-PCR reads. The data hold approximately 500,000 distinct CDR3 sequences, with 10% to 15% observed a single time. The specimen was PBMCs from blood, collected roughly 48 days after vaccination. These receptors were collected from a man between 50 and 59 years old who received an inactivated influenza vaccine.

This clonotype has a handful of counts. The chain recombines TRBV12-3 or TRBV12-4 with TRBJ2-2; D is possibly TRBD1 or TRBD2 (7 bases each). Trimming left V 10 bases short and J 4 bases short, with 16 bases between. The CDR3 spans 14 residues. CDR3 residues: CATAGGGFTGELFF. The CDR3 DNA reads TGTGCCACCGCAGGGGGGGGGTTCACCGGGGAGCTGTTTTTT.

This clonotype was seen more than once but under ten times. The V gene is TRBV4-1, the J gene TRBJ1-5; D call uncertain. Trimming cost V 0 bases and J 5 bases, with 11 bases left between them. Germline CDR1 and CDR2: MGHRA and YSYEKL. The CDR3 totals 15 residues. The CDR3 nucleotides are TGCGCCAGCAGCCAAGAAAGTCAGCCGGATCAGCCCCAGCATTTT. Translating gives CASSQESQPDQPQHF.

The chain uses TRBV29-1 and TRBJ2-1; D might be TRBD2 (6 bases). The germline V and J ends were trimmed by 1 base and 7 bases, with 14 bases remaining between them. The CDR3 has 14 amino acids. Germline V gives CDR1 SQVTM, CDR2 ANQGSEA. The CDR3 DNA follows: TGCAGCGTTGAAGGGGACGGGAGACGAAATGAGCAGTTCTTC. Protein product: CSVEGDGRRNEQFF.

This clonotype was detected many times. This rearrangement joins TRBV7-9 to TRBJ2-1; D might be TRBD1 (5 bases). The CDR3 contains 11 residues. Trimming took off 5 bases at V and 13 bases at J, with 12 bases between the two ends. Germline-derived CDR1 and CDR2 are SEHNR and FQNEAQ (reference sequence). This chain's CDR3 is CASSVGPFQFF. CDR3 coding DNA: TGTGCCAGCAGCGTGGGGCCCTTTCAGTTCTTC.

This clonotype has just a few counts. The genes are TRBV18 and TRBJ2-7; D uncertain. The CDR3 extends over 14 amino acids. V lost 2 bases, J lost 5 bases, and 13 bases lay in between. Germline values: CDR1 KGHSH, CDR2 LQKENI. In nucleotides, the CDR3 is TGTGCCAGCTCACCAGCCGCGCGGCGGCACGAGCAGTACTTC. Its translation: CASSPAARRHEQYF.

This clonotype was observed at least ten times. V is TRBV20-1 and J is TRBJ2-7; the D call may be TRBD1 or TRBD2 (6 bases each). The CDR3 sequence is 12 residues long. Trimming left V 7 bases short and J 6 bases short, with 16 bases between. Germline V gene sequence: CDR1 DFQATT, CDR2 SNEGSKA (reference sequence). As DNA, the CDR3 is TGCAGTGTACTGACGGGGGCGAGCGAGCAGTACTTC. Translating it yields CSVLTGASEQYF.

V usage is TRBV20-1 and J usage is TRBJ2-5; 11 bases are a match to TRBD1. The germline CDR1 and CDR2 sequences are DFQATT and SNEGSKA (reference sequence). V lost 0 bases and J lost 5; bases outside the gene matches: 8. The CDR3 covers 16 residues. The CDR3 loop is CSARDPDRGLGETQYF. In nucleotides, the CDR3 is TGCAGTGCTAGAGATCCGGACAGGGGGCTGGGGGAGACCCAGTACTTC.

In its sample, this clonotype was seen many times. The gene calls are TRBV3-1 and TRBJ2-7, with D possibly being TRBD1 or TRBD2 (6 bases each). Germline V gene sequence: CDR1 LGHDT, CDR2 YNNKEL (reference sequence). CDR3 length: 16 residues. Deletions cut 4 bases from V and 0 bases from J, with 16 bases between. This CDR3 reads CASSRFEGGSSYEQYF. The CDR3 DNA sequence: TGTGCCAGCAGCCGTTTCGAAGGGGGGAGCTCCTACGAGCAGTACTTC.

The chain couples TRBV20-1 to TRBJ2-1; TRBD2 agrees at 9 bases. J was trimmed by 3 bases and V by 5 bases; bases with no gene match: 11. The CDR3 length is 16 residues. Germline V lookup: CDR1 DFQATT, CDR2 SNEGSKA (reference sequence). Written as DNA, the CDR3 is TGCAGTGCTCCTACCCTTAGCGGGAGTGGCTACAATGAGCAGTTCTTC. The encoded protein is CSAPTLSGSGYNEQFF.

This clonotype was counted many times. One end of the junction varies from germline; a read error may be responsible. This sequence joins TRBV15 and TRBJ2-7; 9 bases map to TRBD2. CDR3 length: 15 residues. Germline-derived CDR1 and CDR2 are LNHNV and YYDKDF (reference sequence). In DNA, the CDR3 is TGTGCCACCAGCAGATCCGGGACTAGCTCCCACGAGCAGTACTTC. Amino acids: CATSRSGTSSHEQYF.

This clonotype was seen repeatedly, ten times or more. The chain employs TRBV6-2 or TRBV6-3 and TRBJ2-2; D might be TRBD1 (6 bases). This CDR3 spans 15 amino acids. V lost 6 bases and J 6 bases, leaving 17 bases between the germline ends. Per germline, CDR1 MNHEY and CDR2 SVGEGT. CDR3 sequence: CASSDGTPPSGELFF. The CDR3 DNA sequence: TGTGCCAGCAGCGACGGGACACCACCGTCCGGGGAGCTGTTTTTT.

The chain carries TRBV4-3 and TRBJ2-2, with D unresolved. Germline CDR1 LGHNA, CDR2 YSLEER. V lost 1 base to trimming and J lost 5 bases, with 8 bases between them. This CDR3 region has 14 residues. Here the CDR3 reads CASSQGPWTGELFF. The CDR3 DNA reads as TGCGCCAGCAGCCAAGGTCCCTGGACCGGGGAGCTGTTTTTT.

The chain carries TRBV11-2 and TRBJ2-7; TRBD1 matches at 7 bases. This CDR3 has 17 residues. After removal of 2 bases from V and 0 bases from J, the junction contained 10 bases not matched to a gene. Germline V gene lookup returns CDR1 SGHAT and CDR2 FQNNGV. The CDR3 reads CASSLSSGGATSYEQYF. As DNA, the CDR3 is TGTGCCAGCAGCTTATCCTCAGGGGGTGCGACCTCCTACGAGCAGTACTTC.

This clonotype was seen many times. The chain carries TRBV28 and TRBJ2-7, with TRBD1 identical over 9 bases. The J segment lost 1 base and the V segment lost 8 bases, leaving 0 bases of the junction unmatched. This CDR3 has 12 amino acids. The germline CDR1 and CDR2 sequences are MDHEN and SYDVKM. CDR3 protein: CASDRGSYEQYF. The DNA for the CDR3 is TGTGCCAGCGACAGGGGGTCCTACGAGCAGTACTTC.

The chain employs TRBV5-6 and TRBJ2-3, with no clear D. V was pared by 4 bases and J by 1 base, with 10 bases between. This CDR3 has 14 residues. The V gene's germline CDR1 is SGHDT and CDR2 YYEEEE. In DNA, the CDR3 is TGTGCCAGCAGCCGGATTAAAGGCACAGATACGCAGTATTTT. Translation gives CASSRIKGTDTQYF.

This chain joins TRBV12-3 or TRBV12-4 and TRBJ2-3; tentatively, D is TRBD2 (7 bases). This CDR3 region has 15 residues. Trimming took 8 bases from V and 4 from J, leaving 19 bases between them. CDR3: CASERGGLESDTQYF. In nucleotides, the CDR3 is TGTGCCAGCGAAAGGGGGGGTCTAGAGTCAGATACGCAGTATTTT.

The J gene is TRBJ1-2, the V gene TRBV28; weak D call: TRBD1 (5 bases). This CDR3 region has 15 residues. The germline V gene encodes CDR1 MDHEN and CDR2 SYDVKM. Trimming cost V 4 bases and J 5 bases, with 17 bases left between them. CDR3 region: CASSYNRNGGYGYTF. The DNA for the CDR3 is TGTGCCAGCAGTTATAACAGGAACGGGGGATATGGCTACACCTTC.

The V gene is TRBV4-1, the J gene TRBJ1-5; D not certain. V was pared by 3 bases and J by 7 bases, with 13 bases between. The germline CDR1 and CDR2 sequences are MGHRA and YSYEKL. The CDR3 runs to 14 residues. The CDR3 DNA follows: TGCGCCAGCAGCCATGGCAGTCTAGAACAGCCCCAGCATTTT. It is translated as CASSHGSLEQPQHF.

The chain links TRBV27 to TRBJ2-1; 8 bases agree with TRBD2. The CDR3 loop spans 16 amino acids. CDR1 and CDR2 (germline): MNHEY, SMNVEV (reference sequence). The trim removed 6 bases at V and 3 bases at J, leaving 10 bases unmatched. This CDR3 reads CASRFSGAGLYNEQFF. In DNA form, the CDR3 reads TGTGCCAGCAGATTTAGCGGGGCGGGCCTCTACAATGAGCAGTTCTTC.

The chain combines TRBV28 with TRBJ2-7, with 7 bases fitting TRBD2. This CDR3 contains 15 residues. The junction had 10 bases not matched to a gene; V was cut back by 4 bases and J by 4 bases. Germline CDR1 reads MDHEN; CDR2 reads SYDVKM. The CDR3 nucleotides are TGTGCCAGCAGTTCCCCCGGCAGCGGGATATACGAGCAGTACTTC. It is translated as CASSSPGSGIYEQYF.

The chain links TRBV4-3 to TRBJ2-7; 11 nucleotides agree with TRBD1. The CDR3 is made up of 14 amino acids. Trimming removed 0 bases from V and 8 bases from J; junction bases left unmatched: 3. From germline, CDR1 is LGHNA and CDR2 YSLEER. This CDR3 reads CASSQERTGGQQYF. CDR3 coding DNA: TGCGCCAGCAGCCAAGAGAGGACAGGGGGCCAGCAGTACTTC.

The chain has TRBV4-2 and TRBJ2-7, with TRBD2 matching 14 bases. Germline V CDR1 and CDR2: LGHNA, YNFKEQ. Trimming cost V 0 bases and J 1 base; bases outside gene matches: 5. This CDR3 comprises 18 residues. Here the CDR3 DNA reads TGTGCCAGCAGCCAAGATAGGACTAGCGGGGGGAATTCCTACGAGCAGTACTTC. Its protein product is CASSQDRTSGGNSYEQYF.

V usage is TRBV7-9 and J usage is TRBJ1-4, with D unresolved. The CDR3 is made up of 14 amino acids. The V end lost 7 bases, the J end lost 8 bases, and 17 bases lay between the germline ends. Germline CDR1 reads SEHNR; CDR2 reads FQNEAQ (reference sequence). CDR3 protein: CASNLPGLGEKLFF. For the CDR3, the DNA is TGTGCCAGCAACCTGCCCGGGTTAGGCGAAAAACTGTTTTTT.

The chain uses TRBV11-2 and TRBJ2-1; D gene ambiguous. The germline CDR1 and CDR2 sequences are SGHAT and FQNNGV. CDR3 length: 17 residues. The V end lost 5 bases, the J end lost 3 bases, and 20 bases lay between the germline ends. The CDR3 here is CASSHPALAADYNEQFF. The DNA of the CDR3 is TGTGCCAGCAGCCACCCGGCTTTGGCCGCCGACTACAATGAGCAGTTCTTC.

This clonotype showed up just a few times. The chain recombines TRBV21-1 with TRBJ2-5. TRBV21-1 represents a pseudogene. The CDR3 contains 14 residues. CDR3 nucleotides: TGTGCCAGCAGCCCCGAGCACTACCAAGAGACCCAGTACTTC. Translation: CASSPEHYQETQYF.

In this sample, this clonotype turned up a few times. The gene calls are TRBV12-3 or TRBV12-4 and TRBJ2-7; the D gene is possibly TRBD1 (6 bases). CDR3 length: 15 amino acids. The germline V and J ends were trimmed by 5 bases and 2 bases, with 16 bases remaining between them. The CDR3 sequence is CASSPGTPVPYEQYF. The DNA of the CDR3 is TGTGCCAGCAGTCCCGGGACACCAGTACCCTACGAGCAGTACTTC.

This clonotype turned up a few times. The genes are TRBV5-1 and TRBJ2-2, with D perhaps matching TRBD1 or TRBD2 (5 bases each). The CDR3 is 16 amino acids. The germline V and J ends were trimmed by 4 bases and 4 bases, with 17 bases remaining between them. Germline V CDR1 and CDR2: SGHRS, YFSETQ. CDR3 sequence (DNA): TGCGCCAGCAGCGAGGGCCCGCTGAGGGGCACCGGGGAGCTGTTTTTT. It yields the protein CASSEGPLRGTGELFF.

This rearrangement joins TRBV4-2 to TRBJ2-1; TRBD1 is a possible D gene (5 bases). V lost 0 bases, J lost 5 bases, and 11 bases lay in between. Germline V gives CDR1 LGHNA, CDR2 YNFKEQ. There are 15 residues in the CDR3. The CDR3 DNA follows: TGTGCCAGCAGCCAAGACGGACACGACGACAATGAGCAGTTCTTC. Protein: CASSQDGHDDNEQFF.

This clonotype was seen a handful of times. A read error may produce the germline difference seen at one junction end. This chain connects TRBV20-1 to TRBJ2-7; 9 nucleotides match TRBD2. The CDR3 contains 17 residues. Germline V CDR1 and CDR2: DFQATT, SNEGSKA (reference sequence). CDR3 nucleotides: TGCTGTGCTAGAGATGGGAGAGCTAGCGGGAAGGCCGACGAGCAGTACTTC. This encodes CCARDGRASGKADEQYF.

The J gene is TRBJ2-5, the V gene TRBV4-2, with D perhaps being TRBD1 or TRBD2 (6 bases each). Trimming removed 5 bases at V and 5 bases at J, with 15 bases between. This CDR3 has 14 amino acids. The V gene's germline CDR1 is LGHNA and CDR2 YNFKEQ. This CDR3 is CASSKDRGAETQYF. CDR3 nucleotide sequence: TGTGCCAGCAGCAAGGATAGGGGGGCGGAGACCCAGTACTTC.

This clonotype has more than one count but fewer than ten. CDR3 protein: CASSIGFSYEQYF. The CDR3 DNA is TGTGCCAGCAGCATAGGATTCTCCTACGAGCAGTACTTC. This chain connects TRBV7-8 to TRBJ2-7; D is unresolved. The CDR3 has 13 residues. The V gene lost 5 bases and the J gene lost 0 bases, with 8 bases spanning the gap. Germline V gives CDR1 SGHVS, CDR2 FQNEAQ.

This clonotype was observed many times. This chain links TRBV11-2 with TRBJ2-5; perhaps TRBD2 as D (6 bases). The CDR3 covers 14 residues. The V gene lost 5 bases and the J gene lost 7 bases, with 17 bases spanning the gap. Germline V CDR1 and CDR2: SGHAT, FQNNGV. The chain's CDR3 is CASSVEARGGTQYF. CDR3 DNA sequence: TGTGCCAGCAGCGTGGAGGCTCGGGGAGGGACCCAGTACTTC.